This T cell receptor (beta chain) comes out of a study of blood T cell repertoires in COVID-19. About the research overall: Some COVID-19 samples were acute and others convalescent; all came from the United States, Italy and Spain. The analysed material was cDNA or gDNA that came from T cells, B-cell-depleted T cells, or PBMCs.

As originally analysed: Quantification of nucleated cells was approximated via reference gene primer amplification. Clones were sequenced by immunoSEQ multiplex PCR, and TCRdb holds only the in-frame ones, with some missing. The DNA was the basis for D and trimming; V, J and clone size are from that table. The table lists about 170,000 clones, about 83% of them singletons. V lost 5 bases and J lost 0; bases outside the gene matches: 7. CDR1 and CDR2 (germline): LNHDA, SQIVND (reference sequence). CDR3 length: 16 residues. This clonotype originated in a man aged 40-49 years who had recovered from COVID-19. The chain is built from TRBV19 and TRBJ2-4; 7 bases fit TRBD1. Input material: peripheral blood. The CDR3 sequence: CASSLEGARAKNIQYF. The CDR3 nucleotides are TGTGCCAGTAGTCTTGAGGGGGCGAGAGCCAAAAACATTCAGTACTTC.